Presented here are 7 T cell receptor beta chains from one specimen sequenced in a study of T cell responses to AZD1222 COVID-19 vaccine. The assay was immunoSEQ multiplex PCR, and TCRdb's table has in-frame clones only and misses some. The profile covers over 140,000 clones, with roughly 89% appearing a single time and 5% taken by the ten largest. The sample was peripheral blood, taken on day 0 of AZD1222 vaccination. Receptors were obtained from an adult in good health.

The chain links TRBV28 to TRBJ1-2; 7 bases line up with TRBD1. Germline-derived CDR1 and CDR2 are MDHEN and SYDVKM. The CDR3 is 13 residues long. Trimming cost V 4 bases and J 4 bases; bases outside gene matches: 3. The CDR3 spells CASSSPGGYGYTF. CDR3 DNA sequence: TGTGCCAGCAGTTCACCAGGGGGCTATGGCTACACCTTC.

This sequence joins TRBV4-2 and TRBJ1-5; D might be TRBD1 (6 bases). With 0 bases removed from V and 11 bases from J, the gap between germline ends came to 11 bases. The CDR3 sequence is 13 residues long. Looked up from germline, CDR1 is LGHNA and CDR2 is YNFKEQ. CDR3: CASSQDKQGAQHF. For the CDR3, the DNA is TGTGCCAGCAGCCAAGATAAACAGGGAGCCCAGCATTTT.

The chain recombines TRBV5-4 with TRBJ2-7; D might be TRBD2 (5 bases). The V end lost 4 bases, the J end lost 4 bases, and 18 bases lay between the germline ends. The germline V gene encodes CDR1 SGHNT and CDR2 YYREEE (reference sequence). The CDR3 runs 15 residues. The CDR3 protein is CASSQVGLAGYEQYF. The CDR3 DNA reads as TGTGCCAGCAGCCAGGTTGGGCTAGCTGGTTACGAGCAGTACTTC.

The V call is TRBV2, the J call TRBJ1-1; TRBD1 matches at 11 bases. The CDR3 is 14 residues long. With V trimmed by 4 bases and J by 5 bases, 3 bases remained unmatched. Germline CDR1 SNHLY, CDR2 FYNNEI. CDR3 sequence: CASSGDRGSTEAFF. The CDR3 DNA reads TGTGCCAGCAGTGGGGACAGGGGGTCGACTGAAGCTTTCTTT.

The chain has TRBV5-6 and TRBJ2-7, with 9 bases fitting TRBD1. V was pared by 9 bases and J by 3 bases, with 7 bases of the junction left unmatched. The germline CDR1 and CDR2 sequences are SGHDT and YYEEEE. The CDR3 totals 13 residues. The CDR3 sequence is CATGTGKDYEQYF. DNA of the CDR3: TGTGCCACTGGGACAGGGAAGGACTACGAGCAGTACTTC. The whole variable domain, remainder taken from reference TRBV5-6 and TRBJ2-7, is DAGVTQSPTHLIKTRGQQVTLRCSPKSGHDTVSWYQQALGQGPQFIFQYYEEEERQRGNFPDRFSGHQFPNYSSELNVNALLLGDSALYLCATGTGKDYEQYFGPGTRLTVT.

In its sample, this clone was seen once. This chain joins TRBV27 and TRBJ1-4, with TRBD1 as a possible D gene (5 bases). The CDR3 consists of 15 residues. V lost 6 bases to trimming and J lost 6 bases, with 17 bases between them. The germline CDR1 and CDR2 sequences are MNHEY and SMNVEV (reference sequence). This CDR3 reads CASRTLRGWDEKLFF. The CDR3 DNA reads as TGTGCCAGCAGGACGTTGCGGGGCTGGGATGAAAAACTGTTTTTT.

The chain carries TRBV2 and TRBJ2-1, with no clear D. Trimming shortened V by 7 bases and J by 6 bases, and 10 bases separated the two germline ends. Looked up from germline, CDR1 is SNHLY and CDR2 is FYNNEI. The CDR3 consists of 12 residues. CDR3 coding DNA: TGTGCCAGCAACGACCCGTTCAATGAGCAGTTCTTC. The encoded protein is CASNDPFNEQFF.